Each of the 18 T cell receptor beta chains below was sequenced from the same sample in a study of T cells after yellow fever vaccination. TCRdb independently ran MiXCR on the 5' RACE reads; one entry per CDR3 protein. The sample contains some 160,000 distinct CDR3 sequences, roughly 9% of which appear only once. Material: CD8+ T cells sorted from PBMCs, obtained 45 days after the yellow fever booster vaccination. Receptors were obtained from a man younger than 30 who received the YFV17D yellow fever vaccine.

The V and J genes are TRBV12-3 or TRBV12-4 and TRBJ2-5; possible D gene TRBD1, 6 bases. V lost 2 bases and J 5 bases, leaving 6 bases between the germline ends. This CDR3 region has 12 residues. The CDR3 bases are TGTGCCAGCAGTTTACAGGGGGAGACCCAGTACTTC. Protein: CASSLQGETQYF.

This clonotype was seen a handful of times. The chain has TRBV4-3 and TRBJ2-1; D might be TRBD1 or TRBD2, each matching 6 bases. V was trimmed by 2 bases and J by 12 bases, leaving 17 bases between them. The length of the CDR3 is 14 residues. Germline V gene sequence: CDR1 LGHNA, CDR2 YSLEER. CDR3 coding DNA: TGCGCCAGCAGCCAAATACTGGGGGGCAGGGGGCAGTTCTTC. The encoded protein is CASSQILGGRGQFF.

This clonotype was detected ten times or more. V is TRBV4-2 and J is TRBJ2-2; D gene uncertain. The CDR3 sequence is 14 residues long. V dropped 1 base and J dropped 9 bases, with 12 bases sitting between them. Per the germline V gene, CDR1 is LGHNA and CDR2 is YNFKEQ. This CDR3 reads CASSQGIDARELFF. DNA of the CDR3: TGTGCCAGCAGCCAAGGAATAGATGCCCGGGAGCTGTTTTTT.

This clonotype was observed a few times. The chain uses TRBV4-1 and TRBJ1-1, with D hard to call. CDR1 and CDR2 from the germline V gene are MGHRA and YSYEKL. Trimming left V 0 bases short and J 3 bases short, with 8 bases between. The CDR3 is 14 residues long. The CDR3 DNA reads as TGCGCCAGCAGCCAAGATCGGGCCTACACTGAAGCTTTCTTT. It codes for CASSQDRAYTEAFF.

The genes are TRBV29-1 and TRBJ2-3; D call uncertain. CDR3 length: 16 amino acids. The germline gives CDR1 SQVTM, CDR2 ANQGSEA. The ends were cut back, 3 bases at V and 4 bases at J, with 20 bases in the middle. CDR3 protein: CSVDGPQAGPPDTQYF. The DNA for the CDR3 is TGCAGCGTTGACGGTCCCCAGGCTGGTCCCCCAGATACGCAGTATTTT.

Only a few counts were recorded for this clonotype. This chain connects TRBV6-4 to TRBJ2-3; 8 bases map to TRBD2. V shed 3 bases and J 1 base; nucleotides not matched to a gene: 6. This CDR3 is built from 16 residues. Per the germline V gene, CDR1 is MRHNA and CDR2 is SNTAGT. As DNA, the CDR3 is TGTGCCAGCAGTGAGGATTCGGGGGGGGGCACAGATACGCAGTATTTT. Translated: CASSEDSGGGTDTQYF.

This clonotype has only a few counts. This sequence joins TRBV20-1 and TRBJ2-3, with TRBD2 matching 9 bases. The CDR3 runs to 15 residues. The germline V gene encodes CDR1 DFQATT and CDR2 SNEGSKA (reference sequence). V shed 0 bases, J shed 5 bases, and the junction held 6 bases outside the gene matches. The CDR3 DNA reads TGCAGTGCTAGAGAGGCGGGGGGGCTCGTAGATACGCAGTATTTT. It codes for CSAREAGGLVDTQYF.

CDR3 sequence reads: CASSLEQLRYSSHAAGELFF. In nucleotides, the CDR3 is TGTGCCAGCAGCTTAGAGCAGCTACGCTACTCGAGCCACGCAGCTGGGGAGCTGTTTTTT. This rearrangement joins TRBV11-2 to TRBJ2-2, with D uncertain. Germline-derived CDR1 and CDR2 are SGHAT and FQNNGV. Trimming took 0 bases from V and 8 from J, leaving 28 bases between them. The CDR3 sequence is 20 residues long.

This clonotype turned up a few times. This sequence joins TRBV30 and TRBJ2-1; D unresolved. Between the trimmed V and J ends, which lost 8 bases and 7 bases, there was a span of 12 bases. CDR1 is GTSNPN and CDR2 is SVGIG in the germline V gene (reference sequence). The CDR3 runs to 11 residues. The DNA for the CDR3 is TGTGCCGTGTCGGACGGGAATGAGCAGTTCTTC. Residues: CAVSDGNEQFF.

This clonotype was detected ten times or more. This chain joins TRBV4-3 and TRBJ2-5, with 10 bases that match TRBD2. Trimming took 0 bases from V and 6 from J; bases not matched to a gene: 4. CDR1 and CDR2 (germline): LGHNA, YSLEER. The CDR3 loop spans 15 amino acids. The CDR3 here is CASSQDWTSGQTQYF. The CDR3 coding sequence is TGCGCCAGCAGCCAAGATTGGACTAGCGGCCAGACCCAGTACTTC.

V usage is TRBV6-2 or TRBV6-3 and J usage is TRBJ2-7; D is undetermined. This CDR3 has 13 residues. V lost 6 bases and J lost 7, with 16 bases in between. Germline CDR1 is MNHEY and CDR2 is SVGEGT. Written as DNA, the CDR3 is TGTGCCAGCAGAAAGAAGGGAAGTGGGGAGCAGTACTTC. Its protein product is CASRKKGSGEQYF.

This clonotype appeared a few times. The V and J genes are TRBV3-2 and TRBJ1-3. TRBV3-2 is described as a pseudogene. This CDR3 region has 18 residues. CDR3 amino acids: CASSQFLMPIYSGNTIYF. Here the CDR3 DNA reads TGTGCCAGCAGCCAATTCCTCATGCCCATATACTCTGGAAACACCATATATTTT.

At least ten counts were recorded for this clonotype. The chain uses TRBV7-8 and TRBJ2-2; D perhaps matches TRBD1 (5 bases). Germline V lookup: CDR1 SGHVS, CDR2 FQNEAQ. V lost 4 bases and J 1 base, leaving 10 bases between the germline ends. The CDR3 is made up of 15 amino acids. The chain's CDR3 is CASSWRTMNTGELFF. The CDR3 DNA reads as TGTGCCAGCAGCTGGCGGACAATGAACACCGGGGAGCTGTTTTTT.

This chain links TRBV6-5 with TRBJ1-1; no clear D gene. The CDR3 is made up of 14 amino acids. Trimming pared 6 bases from V and 2 bases from J, leaving 13 bases between. The germline CDR1 and CDR2 sequences are MNHEY and SVGAGI. In nucleotides, the CDR3 is TGTGCCAGCAGGCCGAGGACGGAAAACACTGAAGCTTTCTTT. This codes for CASRPRTENTEAFF.

This clonotype occurred a few times. The V gene is TRBV5-6, the J gene TRBJ2-4; the D gene is possibly TRBD1 (5 bases). Trimming cost V 2 bases and J 6 bases, with 15 bases left between them. Germline CDR1 reads SGHDT; CDR2 reads YYEEEE. The CDR3 spans 15 residues. CDR3 DNA sequence: TGTGCCAGCAGCTTATTTAAGGGGCGAAGAAACATTCAGTACTTC. Translated, it gives CASSLFKGRRNIQYF.

The rearrangement joins TRBV2 to TRBJ2-1; 8 bases map to TRBD1. Germline-derived CDR1 and CDR2 are SNHLY and FYNNEI. Germline trimming cut 3 bases from V and 8 bases from J; bases unmatched to any gene: 9. The CDR3 runs 15 residues. This CDR3 reads CASSDRQGMGDEQFF. The DNA for the CDR3 is TGTGCCAGCAGTGATCGACAGGGGATGGGAGATGAGCAGTTCTTC.

This clonotype occurred a few times. The V and J genes are TRBV4-1 and TRBJ2-7; TRBD1 matches at 9 bases. The CDR3 runs to 14 residues. In germline, CDR1 is MGHRA, CDR2 YSYEKL. V lost 4 bases, J lost 6 bases, and 7 bases stayed unmatched. The CDR3: CASSPGTGFSEQYF. The CDR3, as DNA: TGCGCCAGCAGCCCCGGGACAGGGTTCTCCGAGCAGTACTTC.

The rearrangement joins TRBV27 to TRBJ1-2; D call uncertain. CDR3 length equals 11 residues. Germline V gene data show CDR1 as MNHEY and CDR2 as SMNVEV (reference sequence). The V gene lost 3 bases and the J gene lost 8 bases, with 7 bases spanning the gap. The CDR3 loop is CASSLRVGYTF. The CDR3, as DNA: TGTGCCAGCAGTTTGAGGGTCGGCTACACCTTC.